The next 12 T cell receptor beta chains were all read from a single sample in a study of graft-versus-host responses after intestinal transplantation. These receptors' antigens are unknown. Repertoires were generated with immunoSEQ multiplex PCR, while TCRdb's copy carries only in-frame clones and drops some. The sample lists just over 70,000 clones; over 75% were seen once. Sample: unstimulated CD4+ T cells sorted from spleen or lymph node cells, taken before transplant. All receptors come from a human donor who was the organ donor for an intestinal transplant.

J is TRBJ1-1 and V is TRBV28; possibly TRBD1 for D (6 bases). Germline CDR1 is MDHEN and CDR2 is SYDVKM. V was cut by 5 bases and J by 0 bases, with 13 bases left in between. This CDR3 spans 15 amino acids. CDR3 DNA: TGTGCCAGCAGTCATTGGGACAAGATGAACACTGAAGCTTTCTTT. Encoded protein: CASSHWDKMNTEAFF.

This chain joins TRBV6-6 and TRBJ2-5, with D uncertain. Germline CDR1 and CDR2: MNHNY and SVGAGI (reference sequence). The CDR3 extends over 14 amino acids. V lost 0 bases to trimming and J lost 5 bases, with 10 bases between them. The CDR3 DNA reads TGTGCCAGCAGTTACTCGAGGCAGAGGGAGACCCAGTACTTC. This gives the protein CASSYSRQRETQYF.

CDR3 loop: CATSRSRGDHYGYTF. CDR3 sequence (DNA): TGTGCCACCAGCAGATCCCGGGGGGATCACTATGGCTACACCTTC. The chain employs TRBV15 and TRBJ1-2; possibly TRBD1 for D (5 bases). The CDR3 totals 15 residues. From germline, CDR1 is LNHNV and CDR2 YYDKDF (reference sequence). The V end was cut by 2 bases, the J end by 3 bases, with 13 bases between.

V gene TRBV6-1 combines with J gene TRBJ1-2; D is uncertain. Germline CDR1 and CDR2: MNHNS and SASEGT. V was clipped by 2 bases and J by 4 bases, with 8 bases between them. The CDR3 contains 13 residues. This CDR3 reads CASSETQSYGYTF. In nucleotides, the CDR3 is TGTGCCAGCAGTGAAACTCAATCCTATGGCTACACCTTC.

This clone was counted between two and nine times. CDR3 in amino acids: CASSLVAGGRDIQYF. The CDR3 coding sequence is TGTGCCAGCAGCTTAGTTGCGGGGGGGAGGGACATTCAGTACTTC. The chain carries TRBV7-2 and TRBJ2-4; TRBD2 agrees at 9 bases. The CDR3 loop spans 15 amino acids. The V segment lost 1 base and the J segment 8 bases; nucleotides outside the gene matches: 6. Germline values: CDR1 SGHTA, CDR2 FQGNSA.

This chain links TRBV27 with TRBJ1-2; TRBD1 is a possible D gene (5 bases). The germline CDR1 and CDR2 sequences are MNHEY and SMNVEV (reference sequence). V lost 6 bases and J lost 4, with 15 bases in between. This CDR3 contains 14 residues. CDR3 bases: TGTGCCAGCAGCCAGGTCGATAGGGGCTATGGCTACACCTTC. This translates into CASSQVDRGYGYTF.

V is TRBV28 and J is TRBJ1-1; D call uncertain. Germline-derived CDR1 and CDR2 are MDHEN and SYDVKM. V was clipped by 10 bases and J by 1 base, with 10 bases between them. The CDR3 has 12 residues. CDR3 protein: CATRRQNTEAFF. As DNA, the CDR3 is TGTGCCACCAGGAGACAGAACACTGAAGCTTTCTTT.

The CDR3 coding sequence is TGTGCCAGCAGTTTAAGTGAGTTTCCTAGGGGTCAGCCCCAGCATTTT. This codes for CASSLSEFPRGQPQHF. The chain links TRBV28 to TRBJ1-5, with a possible D match to TRBD1 (5 bases). The germline gives CDR1 MDHEN, CDR2 SYDVKM. The CDR3 extends over 16 amino acids. The V and J ends lost 2 bases and 6 bases respectively, with 17 bases between them.

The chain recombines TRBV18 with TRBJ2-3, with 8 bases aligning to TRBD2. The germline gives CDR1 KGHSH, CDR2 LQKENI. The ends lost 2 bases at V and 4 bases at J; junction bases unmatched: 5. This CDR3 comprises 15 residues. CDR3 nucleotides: TGTGCCAGCTCACCAGAGGGACTAGGGGCAGATACGCAGTATTTT. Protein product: CASSPEGLGADTQYF. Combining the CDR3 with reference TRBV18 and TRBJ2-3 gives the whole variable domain NAGVMQNPRHLVRRRGQEARLRCSPMKGHSHVYWYRQLPEEGLKFMVYLQKENIIDESGMPKERFSAEFPKEGPSILRIQQVVRGDSAAYFCASSPEGLGADTQYFGPGTRLTVL.

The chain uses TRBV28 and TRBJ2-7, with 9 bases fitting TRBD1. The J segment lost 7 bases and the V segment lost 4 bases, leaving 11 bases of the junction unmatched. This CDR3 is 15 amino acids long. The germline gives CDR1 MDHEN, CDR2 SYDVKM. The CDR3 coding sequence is TGTGCCAGCAGTTGGGGGACAGGGTCCCTTGGGGAGCAGTACGTC. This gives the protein CASSWGTGSLGEQYV.

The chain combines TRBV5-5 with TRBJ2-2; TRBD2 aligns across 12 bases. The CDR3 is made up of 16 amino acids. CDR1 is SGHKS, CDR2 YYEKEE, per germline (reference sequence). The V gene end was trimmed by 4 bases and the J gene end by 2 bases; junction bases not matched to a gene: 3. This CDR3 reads CASSLLAGGNTGELFF. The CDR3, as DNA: TGTGCCAGCAGCCTACTAGCGGGGGGAAACACCGGGGAGCTGTTTTTT.

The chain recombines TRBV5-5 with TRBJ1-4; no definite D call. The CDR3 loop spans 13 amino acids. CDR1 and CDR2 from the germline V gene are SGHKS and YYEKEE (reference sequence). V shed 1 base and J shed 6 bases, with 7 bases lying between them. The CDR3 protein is CASSLWRDEKLFF. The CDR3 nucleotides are TGTGCCAGCAGCTTGTGGCGGGATGAAAAACTGTTTTTT.